Presented here are 15 T cell receptor beta chains from one specimen sequenced in a study of blood T cell repertoires in COVID-19. Sequencing was performed with immunoSEQ multiplex PCR; in TCRdb, only in-frame clones are kept and a portion is missing. The table lists some 48,000 clones, approximately 90% of them singletons. The source material was peripheral blood. The receptors were sampled from a woman of 80 years or more with acute or convalescent COVID-19.

The rearrangement links TRBV3-1 (or the pseudogene TRBV3-2) to TRBJ2-3, with TRBD2 identical over 8 bases. Germline lookup yields CDR1 LGHDT and CDR2 YNNKEL (reference sequence). V shed 8 bases and J 7 bases; nucleotides not matched to a gene: 8. There are 13 residues in the CDR3. The CDR3 here is CASQRGGGNTQYF. DNA of the CDR3: TGTGCCAGCCAAAGGGGCGGGGGGAATACGCAGTATTTT.

This clone was seen only once. The chain carries TRBV15 and TRBJ2-3; the match to TRBD2 covers 12 bases. Germline-derived CDR1 and CDR2 are LNHNV and YYDKDF (reference sequence). This CDR3 spans 16 amino acids. Trimming removed 4 bases from V and 0 bases from J; junction bases left unmatched: 2. The CDR3 spells CATSKGLAGSTDTQYF. The DNA of the CDR3 is TGTGCCACCAGCAAAGGACTAGCGGGGAGCACAGATACGCAGTATTTT.

This chain uses TRBV6-4 with TRBJ2-1; maybe TRBD1 (6 bases). The CDR3 totals 12 residues. Germline V CDR1 and CDR2: MRHNA, SNTAGT. V lost 4 bases and J 10 bases, leaving 11 bases between the germline ends. The CDR3 nucleotides are TGTGCCAGCAGTGTGGGGGCTGGCGAGCAGTTCTTC. Translating it yields CASSVGAGEQFF.

The genes are TRBV10-3 and TRBJ1-1; D is perhaps TRBD1 (5 bases). There are 13 residues in the CDR3. Trimming removed 6 bases from V and 2 bases from J, with 10 bases in between. Germline V gene data show CDR1 as ENHRY and CDR2 as SYGVKD. CDR3 loop: CAIRRQGNTEAFF. The CDR3 DNA is TGTGCCATCAGGAGGCAGGGTAACACTGAAGCTTTCTTT.

This rearrangement joins TRBV15 to TRBJ1-2, with TRBD1 as a possible D gene (6 bases). Trimming pared 2 bases from V and 4 bases from J, leaving 11 bases between. CDR3 length equals 14 residues. CDR1 LNHNV and CDR2 YYDKDF come from the germline V gene (reference sequence). CDR3 sequence: CATSRPQGSYGYTF. The CDR3 DNA sequence: TGTGCCACCAGCAGACCCCAGGGGAGCTATGGCTACACCTTC.

The chain recombines TRBV7-9 with TRBJ2-3; 10 positions match TRBD2. This CDR3 contains 15 residues. Per germline, CDR1 SEHNR and CDR2 FQNEAQ (reference sequence). J gave up 4 bases and V 8 bases, and 9 bases lay outside the gene matches. This CDR3 is CASLRASGGSDTQYF. Written as DNA, the CDR3 is TGTGCCAGCCTCCGGGCTAGCGGGGGTTCAGATACGCAGTATTTT.

The chain joins TRBV5-1 to TRBJ1-4; 7 bases align to TRBD1. From germline, CDR1 is SGHRS and CDR2 YFSETQ. This CDR3 has 15 amino acids. V was pared by 4 bases and J by 7 bases, with 10 bases of the junction left unmatched. CDR3 DNA sequence: TGCGCCAGCAGCCCCCGACAGGGTGAAGGTGAAAAACTGTTTTTT. This sequence encodes CASSPRQGEGEKLFF. The variable domain in full, completed from reference TRBV5-1 and TRBJ1-4, reads KAGVTQTPRYLIKTRGQQVTLSCSPISGHRSVSWYQQTPGQGLQFLFEYFSETQRNKGNFPGRFSGRQFSNSRSEMNVSTLELGDSALYLCASSPRQGEGEKLFFGSGTQLSVL.

This clone has only one observation. The chain carries TRBV7-2 and TRBJ2-1, with 9 bases that match TRBD1. V lost 5 bases, J lost 6 bases, and 14 bases stayed unmatched. CDR1 and CDR2 from the germline V gene are SGHTA and FQGNSA. The CDR3 covers 17 residues. CDR3 sequence (DNA): TGTGCCAGCAGCCTCCTTCTGCCCGGACAGGGGTCCAATGAGCAGTTCTTC. Protein: CASSLLLPGQGSNEQFF.

The chain recombines TRBV3-1 (or the pseudogene TRBV3-2) with TRBJ2-1; TRBD2 matches at 13 bases. The CDR3 spans 17 residues. Trimming cost V 4 bases and J 4 bases; bases outside gene matches: 7. Germline CDR1 and CDR2: LGHDT and YNNKEL (reference sequence). The CDR3, as DNA: TGTGCCAGCAGCCTAACTAGCGGGGGGGCGTTTTACAATGAGCAGTTCTTC. Its translation: CASSLTSGGAFYNEQFF.

The chain recombines TRBV12-5 with TRBJ1-2; D is ambiguous. The germline V and J ends were trimmed by 0 bases and 5 bases, with 10 bases remaining between them. The CDR3 length is 14 residues. Germline V gene sequence: CDR1 LGHNT, CDR2 FRNRAP. CDR3 amino acids: CASGLVGRFYGYTF. The CDR3 region has the DNA TGTGCTAGTGGTTTGGTTGGGCGATTTTATGGCTACACCTTC. The full variable domain, in which reference TRBV12-5 and TRBJ1-2 provide the parts outside the CDR3, is DARVTQTPRHKVTEMGQEVTMRCQPILGHNTVFWYRQTMMQGLELLAYFRNRAPLDDSGMPKDRFSAEMPDATLATLKIQPSEPRDSAVYFCASGLVGRFYGYTFGSGTRLTVV.

The V call is TRBV6-4, the J call TRBJ2-6; the match to TRBD1 covers 12 bases. Germline values: CDR1 MRHNA, CDR2 SNTAGT. The V gene end was trimmed by 6 bases and the J gene end by 13 bases; junction bases not matched to a gene: 7. The CDR3 is made up of 14 amino acids. CDR3 DNA sequence: TGTGCCAGCAGCGCGGGACAGGGGGCCGGGGTCCTGACTTTC. The encoded protein is CASSAGQGAGVLTF.

The rearrangement joins TRBV6-5 to TRBJ1-1, with 9 bases matching TRBD1. Germline assignment: CDR1 MNHEY and CDR2 SVGAGI. Trimming took 5 bases from V and 6 from J; bases not matched to a gene: 7. The CDR3 has 14 amino acids. The CDR3 reads CASSPGTGNSEAFF. The CDR3 coding sequence is TGTGCCAGCAGTCCCGGGACAGGGAATTCTGAAGCTTTCTTT.

The chain couples TRBV5-1 to TRBJ1-2; TRBD1 is a possible D gene (5 bases). This CDR3 is built from 14 residues. Trimming shortened V by 4 bases and J by 3 bases, and 13 bases separated the two germline ends. Germline V gene data show CDR1 as SGHRS and CDR2 as YFSETQ. CDR3 DNA sequence: TGCGCCAGCAGCCCCAAAGGGGCGGACTATGGCTACACCTTC. This gives the protein CASSPKGADYGYTF.

V gene TRBV16 combines with J gene TRBJ2-7, with D perhaps matching TRBD1 (6 bases). CDR1 KGHSY and CDR2 FQNENV come from the germline V gene. The CDR3 is 14 residues long. V was trimmed by 3 bases and J by 2 bases, leaving 11 bases between them. Written as DNA, the CDR3 is TGTGCCAGCAGCCATTCCGGACAGCCCTACGAGCAGTACTTC. Amino acid sequence: CASSHSGQPYEQYF.

The chain links TRBV6-1 to TRBJ1-4; D unresolved. The germline V and J ends were trimmed by 3 bases and 5 bases, with 7 bases remaining between them. CDR3 size: 13 residues. CDR1 and CDR2 (germline): MNHNS, SASEGT. The CDR3 is CASSEAPNEKLFF. The CDR3 region has the DNA TGTGCCAGCAGTGAGGCCCCAAATGAAAAACTGTTTTTT.